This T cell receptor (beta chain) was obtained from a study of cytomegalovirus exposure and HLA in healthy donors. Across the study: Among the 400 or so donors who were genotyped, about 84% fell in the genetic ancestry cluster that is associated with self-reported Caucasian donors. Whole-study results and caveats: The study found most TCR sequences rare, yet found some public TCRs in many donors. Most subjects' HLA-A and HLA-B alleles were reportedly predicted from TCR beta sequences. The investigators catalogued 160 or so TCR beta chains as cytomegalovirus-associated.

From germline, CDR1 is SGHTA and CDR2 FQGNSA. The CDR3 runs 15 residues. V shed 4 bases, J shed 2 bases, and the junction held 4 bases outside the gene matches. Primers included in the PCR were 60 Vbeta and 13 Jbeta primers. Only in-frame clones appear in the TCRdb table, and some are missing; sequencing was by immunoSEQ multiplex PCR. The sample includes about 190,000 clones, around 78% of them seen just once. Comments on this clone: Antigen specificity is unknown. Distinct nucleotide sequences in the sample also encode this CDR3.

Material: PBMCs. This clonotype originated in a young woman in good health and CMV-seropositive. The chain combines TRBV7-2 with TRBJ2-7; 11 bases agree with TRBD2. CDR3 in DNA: TGTGCCAGCAGCTCTACTAGCGGGAGCCCCTACGAGCAGTACTTC. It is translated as CASSSTSGSPYEQYF. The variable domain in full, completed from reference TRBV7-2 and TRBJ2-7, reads GAGVSQSPSNKVTEKGKDVELRCDPISGHTALYWYRQSLGQGLEFLIYFQGNSAPDKSGLPSDRFSAERTGGSVSTLTIQRTQQEDSAVYLCASSSTSGSPYEQYFGPGTRLTVT.